This T cell receptor (beta chain) was documented in a study of identical twins. One entry per CDR3 protein, called by TCRdb with MiXCR from the 5' RACE reads. In the table there are fewer than 900,000 distinct CDR3 sequences, about 20% of which are singletons. Germline lookup yields CDR1 DFQATT and CDR2 SNEGSKA (reference sequence). The CDR3 spans 17 residues. Note on this clonotype: The junction shows a germline mismatch at one end, possibly a read error.

The same data also went into a second study, on T cells expressing NK-cell markers. That source notes: There were seven HCMV-seropositive donors and one seronegative donor among the eight sequenced.

The specimen was PBMCs. The TCR sequence derives from a woman aged 18-30 years in good health. This chain links TRBV20-1 with TRBJ2-5, with TRBD1 matching 8 bases. For the CDR3, the DNA is TGCTGTGCTTCGGACCGATATAAGACAGGGGTGGAAGAGACCCAGTACTTC. As protein: CCASDRYKTGVEETQYF.